This is a list of T cell receptor beta chains from one sample in a study of spatial heterogeneity in lung cancer. TCRdb fed the 5' RACE reads into MiXCR, producing one record per CDR3 protein. The sample includes over 45,000 distinct CDR3 sequences, approximately 5.7% of them seen just once. Sample: PBMCs, taken at surgery. These receptors originate from a male donor with early-stage non-small cell lung cancer. The CDR3 runs from the conserved cysteine through the conserved F or W. The D gene is left open where the match is weak.

TRBJ2-7 NA TRBV7-9 CASSSLLGRRLYEQYF
TRBJ2-3 NA TRBV3-1 CASSQDLKDTFTDTQYF
TRBJ1-6 NA TRBV5-4 CASSLGGDNNSPLHF
TRBJ2-7 TRBD1 TRBV7-4 CASSLGGQGTYEQYF
TRBJ2-4 NA TRBV20-1 CSASLREIQYF
TRBJ1-1 NA TRBV13 CASSLSGPQGNMNTEAFF
TRBJ2-5 TRBD1 TRBV7-2 CASSPVGGEETQYF
TRBJ1-2 NA TRBV24-1 CATSDLQGTNYGYTF
TRBJ1-5 NA TRBV6-6 CASSSDQPQHF
TRBJ2-7 NA TRBV29-1 CSVATYSYEQYF
TRBJ2-3 NA TRBV5-8 CASSFGQPRADTQYF
TRBJ2-1 NA TRBV2 CASRPVGEQFF
TRBJ2-3 TRBD2 TRBV28 CASSLGLAGVQDTQYF
TRBJ1-2 TRBD1 TRBV29-1 CSVAKGQGDGYTF
TRBJ2-2 NA TRBV28 CASIGVNTGELFF
TRBJ2-3 NA TRBV28 CASSNRDFRLYTDTQYF
TRBJ1-4 NA TRBV7-2 CASSLVTEVNEKLFF
TRBJ2-7 NA TRBV5-5 CASSAGLPPLEQYF
TRBJ2-3 NA TRBV20-1 CSARDFRTGTDTQYF
TRBJ2-3 TRBD1 TRBV5-1 CASSAGQGPDTQYF
TRBJ2-2 NA TRBV29-1 CSVRGGDAAAGELSF
TRBJ2-1 NA TRBV4-3 CASSQERGLLGIYNEQFF
TRBJ2-7 TRBD1 TRBV11-3 CASSRSGGSYEQYF
TRBJ1-1 NA TRBV7-2 CASSSRTGIGAEAFF
TRBJ2-3 NA TRBV12-3/TRBV12-4 CASGRLAQDTQYF
TRBJ2-1 NA TRBV28 CASPPSRAQLGNEQFF
TRBJ2-1 NA TRBV9 CASSVDPGENEQFF
TRBJ2-6 NA TRBV18 CASSPPGSGANVLTF
TRBJ2-3 NA TRBV5-1 CASSLDSTDTQYF
TRBJ2-3 NA TRBV20-1 CSASGSDTQYF
TRBJ2-3 TRBD2 TRBV20-1 CSARVLLGRENTDTQYF
TRBJ2-3 NA TRBV9 CASSVNSRSTDTQYF
TRBJ2-7 NA TRBV5-1 CASSLRDARYEQYF
TRBJ1-5 TRBD1 TRBV20-1 CSARGQYNQPQHF
TRBJ2-5 NA TRBV10-3 CAIRKREQETQYF
TRBJ2-1 NA TRBV4-1 CASSQGPGRSYNEQFF
TRBJ2-1 TRBD2 TRBV7-2 CASSLRREGHEQFF
TRBJ2-3 TRBD2 TRBV19 CASSISGRTDTQYF
TRBJ2-4 TRBD1 TRBV12-3/TRBV12-4 CASSPQGLTKNIQYF
TRBJ2-5 NA TRBV6-1 CASRRSNQETQYF
TRBJ1-2 NA TRBV3-1 CASSQEGDYGYTF
TRBJ2-1 TRBD2 TRBV19 CASRSRGSSYNEQFF
TRBJ2-3 TRBD2 TRBV6-1 CASSESASGRVSQYF
TRBJ1-2 NA TRBV20-1 CSARDGSRAGNYGYTF
TRBJ2-2 TRBD2 TRBV7-9 CASSHSRTSGTDGELFF
TRBJ2-1 NA TRBV5-6 CASSLGGLYNEQFF
TRBJ2-3 NA TRBV29-1 CSVAGLTSTDTQYF
TRBJ1-1 TRBD1 TRBV29-1 CSVAGRLTGGTEAFF
TRBJ2-7 TRBD1 TRBV12-3/TRBV12-4 CASSLQNRGYEQYF
TRBJ2-3 NA TRBV20-1 CSAPQGGSSTDTQYF
TRBJ2-1 TRBD2 TRBV5-4 CASSRSSGRSNEQFF
TRBJ2-1 NA TRBV6-5 CASSYRVGPHEQFF
TRBJ2-5 NA TRBV28 CASSSPGGAKTQYF
TRBJ2-5 TRBD2 TRBV20-1 CSARASGSREETQYF
TRBJ1-2 TRBD1 TRBV19 CASSIPGDRDGYTF